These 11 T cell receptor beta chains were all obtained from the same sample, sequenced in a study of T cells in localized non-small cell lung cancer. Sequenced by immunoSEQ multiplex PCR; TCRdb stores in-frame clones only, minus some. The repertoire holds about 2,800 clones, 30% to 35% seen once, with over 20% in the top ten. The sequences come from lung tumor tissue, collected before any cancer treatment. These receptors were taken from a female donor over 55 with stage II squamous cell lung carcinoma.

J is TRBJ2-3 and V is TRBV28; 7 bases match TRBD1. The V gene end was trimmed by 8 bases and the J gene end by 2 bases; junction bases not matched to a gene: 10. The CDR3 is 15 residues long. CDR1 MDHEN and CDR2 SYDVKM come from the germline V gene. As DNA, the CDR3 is TGTGCCAGCGGGAAAGGGGGCGCAAACACAGATACGCAGTATTTT. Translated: CASGKGGANTDTQYF.

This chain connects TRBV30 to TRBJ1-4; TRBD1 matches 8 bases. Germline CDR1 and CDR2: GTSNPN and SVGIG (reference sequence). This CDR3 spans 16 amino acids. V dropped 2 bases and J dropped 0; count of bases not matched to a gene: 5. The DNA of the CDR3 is TGTGCCTGGAGTAGGACAGGGAGCCCAACTAATGAAAAACTGTTTTTT. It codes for CAWSRTGSPTNEKLFF.

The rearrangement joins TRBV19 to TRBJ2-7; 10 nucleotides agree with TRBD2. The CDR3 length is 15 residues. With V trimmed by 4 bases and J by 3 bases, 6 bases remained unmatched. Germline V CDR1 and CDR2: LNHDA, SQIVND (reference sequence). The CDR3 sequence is CASSSTSGVDYEQYF. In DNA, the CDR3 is TGTGCCAGTAGTAGTACTAGCGGGGTGGACTACGAGCAGTACTTC.

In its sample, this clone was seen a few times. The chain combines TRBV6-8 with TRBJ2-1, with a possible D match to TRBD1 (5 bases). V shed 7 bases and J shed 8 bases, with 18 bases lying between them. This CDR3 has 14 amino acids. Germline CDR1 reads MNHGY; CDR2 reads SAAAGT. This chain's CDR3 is CASNHRLLGYEQFF. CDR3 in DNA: TGTGCCAGCAATCACAGGCTTCTTGGCTATGAGCAGTTCTTC.

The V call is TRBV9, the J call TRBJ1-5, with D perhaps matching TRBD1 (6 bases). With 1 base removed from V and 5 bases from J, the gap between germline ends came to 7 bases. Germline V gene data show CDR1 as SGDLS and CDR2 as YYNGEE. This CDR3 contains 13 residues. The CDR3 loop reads CASSVSGDQPQHF. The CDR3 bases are TGTGCCAGCAGCGTATCAGGGGATCAGCCCCAGCATTTT.

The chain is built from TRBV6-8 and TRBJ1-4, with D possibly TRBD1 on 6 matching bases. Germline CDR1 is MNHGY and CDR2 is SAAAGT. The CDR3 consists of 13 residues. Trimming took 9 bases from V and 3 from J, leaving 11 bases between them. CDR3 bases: TGTGCCAGTCAGGGGATGGCTAATGAAAAACTGTTTTTT. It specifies CASQGMANEKLFF.

The CDR3: CAISEPGPYFQETQYF. The CDR3 region has the DNA TGTGCCATCAGTGAGCCGGGACCGTACTTCCAAGAGACCCAGTACTTC. The V call is TRBV10-3, the J call TRBJ2-5, with D tentatively TRBD1 or TRBD2 (5 bases each). The V and J ends lost 2 bases and 1 base respectively, with 14 bases between them. The germline V gene encodes CDR1 ENHRY and CDR2 SYGVKD. The CDR3 sequence is 16 residues long.

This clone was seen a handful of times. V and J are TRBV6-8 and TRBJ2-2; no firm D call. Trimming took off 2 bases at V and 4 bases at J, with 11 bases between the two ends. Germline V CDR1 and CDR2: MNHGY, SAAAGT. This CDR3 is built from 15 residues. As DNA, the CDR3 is TGTGCCAGCAGTTACGGGCGATCGGGCACCGGGGAGCTGTTTTTT. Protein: CASSYGRSGTGELFF.

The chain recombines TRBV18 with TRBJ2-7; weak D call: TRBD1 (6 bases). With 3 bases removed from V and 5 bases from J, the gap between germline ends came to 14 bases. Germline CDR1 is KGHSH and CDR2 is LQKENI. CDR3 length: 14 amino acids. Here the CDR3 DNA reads TGTGCCAGCTCACCCCGGCAGGGGCACGACGAGCAGTACTTC. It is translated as CASSPRQGHDEQYF. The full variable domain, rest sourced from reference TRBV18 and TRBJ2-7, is NAGVMQNPRHLVRRRGQEARLRCSPMKGHSHVYWYRQLPEEGLKFMVYLQKENIIDESGMPKERFSAEFPKEGPSILRIQQVVRGDSAAYFCASSPRQGHDEQYFGPGTRLTVT.

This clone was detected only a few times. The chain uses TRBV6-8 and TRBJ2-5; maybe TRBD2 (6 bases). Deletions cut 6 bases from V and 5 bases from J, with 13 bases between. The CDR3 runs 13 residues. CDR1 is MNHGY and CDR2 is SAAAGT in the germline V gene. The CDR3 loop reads CASRTAGRETQYF. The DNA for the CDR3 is TGTGCCAGCAGAACGGCGGGGAGGGAGACCCAGTACTTC.

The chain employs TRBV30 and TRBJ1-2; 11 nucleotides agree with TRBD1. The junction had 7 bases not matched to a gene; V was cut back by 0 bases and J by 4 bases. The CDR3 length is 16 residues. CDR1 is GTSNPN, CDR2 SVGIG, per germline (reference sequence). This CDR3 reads CAWSVTRTGGSYGYTF. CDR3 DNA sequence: TGTGCCTGGAGTGTGACCCGGACAGGGGGCAGCTATGGCTACACCTTC.